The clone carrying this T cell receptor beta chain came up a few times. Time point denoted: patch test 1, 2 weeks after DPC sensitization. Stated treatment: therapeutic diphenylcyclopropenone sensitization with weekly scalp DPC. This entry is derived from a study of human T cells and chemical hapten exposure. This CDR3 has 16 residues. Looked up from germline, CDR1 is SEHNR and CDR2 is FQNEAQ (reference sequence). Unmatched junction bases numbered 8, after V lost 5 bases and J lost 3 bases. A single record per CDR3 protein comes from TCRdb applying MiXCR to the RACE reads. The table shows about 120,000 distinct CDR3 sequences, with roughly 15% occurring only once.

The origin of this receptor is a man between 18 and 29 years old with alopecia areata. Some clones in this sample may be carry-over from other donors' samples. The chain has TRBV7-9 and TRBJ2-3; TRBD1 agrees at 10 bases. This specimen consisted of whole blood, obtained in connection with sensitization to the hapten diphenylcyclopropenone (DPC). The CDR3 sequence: CASSPRTGGGTDTQYF. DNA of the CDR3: TGTGCCAGCAGCCCGAGGACAGGGGGAGGTACAGATACGCAGTATTTT.